The rows below give T cell receptor beta chains drawn from one sample of a study of resident and recirculating memory T cells in vitiligo. Some clones are missing from TCRdb's copy, which holds only in-frame ones; the method was immunoSEQ multiplex PCR. The sample records roughly 80,000 clones, 90% to 95% being singletons. The specimen sequenced was blood. The receptors originated from a male donor with vitiligo. The CDR3 runs from the conserved cysteine through the conserved F or W. D genes are given only for firm matches. Expanded clones get a size class; other rows say once, few or many, or leave the size out.

v_call	j_call	d_call	clone_size	cdr3_nt	cdr3_aa
TRBV6-1	TRBJ2-5	TRBD2	.	TGTGCCAGCAGTGTTAGCGGGAGAGTAGAAGAGACCCAGTACTTC	CASSVSGRVEETQYF
TRBV5-1	TRBJ1-1	.	.	TGCGCCAGCAGCTTGGGACTTAGAGGCATGAACACTGAAGCTTTCTTT	CASSLGLRGMNTEAFF
TRBV13	TRBJ1-1	.	.	TGTGCCAGCAGCTTTTCGGGGGGAGAGAACACTGAAGCTTTCTTT	CASSFSGGENTEAFF
TRBV19	TRBJ2-4	TRBD1	.	TGTGCCAGTAGTGAGGACAGGGTCGACAAAAACATTCAGTACTTC	CASSEDRVDKNIQYF
TRBV7-8	TRBJ2-5	TRBD2	.	TGTGCCAGCAGCTTAATTCGGCTAGCGGGAGGAAGGGAGACCCAGTACTTC	CASSLIRLAGGRETQYF
TRBV6-5	TRBJ1-1	.	once	TGTGCCAGCAGTTCTGGGGGGGAGAACACTGAAGCTTTCTTT	CASSSGGENTEAFF
TRBV10-3	TRBJ1-4	.	.	TGTGCCATCAGTGATCCCCCGACACAAAATGAAAAACTGTTTTTT	CAISDPPTQNEKLFF
TRBV6-6	TRBJ1-5	TRBD1	.	TGTGCCAGCAGTTATTATCGACAGGGAAATCAGCCCCAGCATTTT	CASSYYRQGNQPQHF
TRBV5-1	TRBJ2-6	.	.	TGCGCCAGCAGCTTGGGGTCAGGGACAGGGGCCAACGTCCTGACTTTC	CASSLGSGTGANVLTF
TRBV25-1	TRBJ2-2	TRBD2	.	TGTGCCAGCAGCTTTGGGGGGGGAAGGGCCGGGGAGCTGTTTTTT	CASSFGGGRAGELFF
TRBV27	TRBJ2-7	TRBD2	.	TGTGCCAGCAGTTCGTCTAGCGGGATCTACGAGCAGTACTTC	CASSSSSGIYEQYF
TRBV10-3	TRBJ2-7	TRBD1	.	TGTGCCATCACCCCGACAGGGATACACGAGCAGTACTTC	CAITPTGIHEQYF
TRBV30	TRBJ2-7	.	.	TGTGCCTGGGGGCGAGGAGGCGTGCAGTACTTC	CAWGRGGVQYF
TRBV7-9	TRBJ2-2	.	.	TGTGCCAGCAGCTCCCTGTCGGGTTTCACCGGGGAGCTGTTTTTT	CASSSLSGFTGELFF
TRBV2	TRBJ1-1	TRBD1	.	TGTGCCAGCAGTGCCGACAGGGGCTCGGAAGCTTTCTTT	CASSADRGSEAFF
TRBV28	TRBJ2-7	TRBD1	.	TGTGCCAGCAGTTTCATCCCCTCCGGGACAGGGGGGTACGAGCAGTACTTC	CASSFIPSGTGGYEQYF
TRBV7-3	TRBJ2-7	.	once	TGTGCCAGCAGCTTGACTAGGGGTGGCGAGCAGTACTTC	CASSLTRGGEQYF
TRBV9	TRBJ1-3	.	.	TGTGCCAGCAGCGTAGAAGGCCCGGGGTTCGGAAACACCATATATTTT	CASSVEGPGFGNTIYF
TRBV2	TRBJ2-2	.	.	TGTGCCAGCAAGGGGCGGTACACCGGGGAGCTGTTTTTT	CASKGRYTGELFF
TRBV28	TRBJ1-4	.	once	TGTGCCAGCAGACCCGCGGCAGCGGTAGATGAAAAACTGTTTTTT	CASRPAAAVDEKLFF
TRBV28	TRBJ2-1	TRBD2	.	TGTGCCAGCAGTTTAGGCCTAGCGGGTTATTACAATGAGCAGTTCTTC	CASSLGLAGYYNEQFF
TRBV2	TRBJ2-1	.	.	TGTGCCAGCAGTTCGGGACTCGGCGGTGAGCAGTTCTTC	CASSSGLGGEQFF
TRBV30	TRBJ2-1	TRBD2	.	TGTGCCTATCATAGCGGGAGGGCCTATGAGCAGTTCTTC	CAYHSGRAYEQFF
TRBV5-6	TRBJ2-7	.	once	TGTGCCAGCAGCTCGGACGGGACTTCCATCTCCTACGAGCAGTACTTC	CASSSDGTSISYEQYF